The 32 T cell receptor beta chains reported below all come from one sample, sequenced in a study of blood T cell repertoires in COVID-19. Only in-frame clones appear in the TCRdb table, and some are missing; sequencing was by immunoSEQ multiplex PCR. In the table there are 350,000 to 550,000 clones, nearly 90% of which are singletons. The specimen was PBMCs or T cells enriched from blood (not recorded which). All receptors derive from a young woman with acute COVID-19.

CDR3 residues: CAWRTGDSYGYTF. CDR3 bases: TGTGCCTGGAGGACAGGCGACAGCTATGGCTACACCTTC. The V gene is TRBV30, the J gene TRBJ1-2; maybe TRBD1 (6 bases). CDR3 size: 13 residues. Between the trimmed V and J ends, which lost 3 bases and 4 bases, there was a span of 12 bases. CDR1 is GTSNPN, CDR2 SVGIG, per germline (reference sequence).

The chain is built from TRBV9 and TRBJ2-1; D is perhaps TRBD2 (6 bases). CDR1 is SGDLS and CDR2 is YYNGEE in the germline V gene. The ends were cut back, 0 bases at V and 8 bases at J, with 15 bases in the middle. This CDR3 comprises 15 residues. CDR3 sequence: CASSVEGGRVDEQFF. The CDR3 DNA sequence: TGTGCCAGCAGCGTAGAGGGAGGCAGGGTCGATGAGCAGTTCTTC.

The chain is built from TRBV27 and TRBJ1-6; no reliable D call. Trimming took off 6 bases at V and 5 bases at J, with 17 bases between the two ends. This CDR3 region has 16 residues. Germline assignment: CDR1 MNHEY and CDR2 SMNVEV (reference sequence). The CDR3 DNA reads TGTGCCAGCAGAAGTTCGAGGGCGTCCAATAATTCACCCCTCCACTTT. It yields the protein CASRSSRASNNSPLHF.

The chain couples TRBV25-1 to TRBJ2-4; D possibly corresponds to TRBD2 (5 bases). The CDR3 covers 14 residues. CDR1 MGHDK and CDR2 SYGVNS come from the germline V gene. V shed 4 bases and J shed 2 bases, with 9 bases lying between them. The CDR3 loop reads CASSVEGTKNIQYF. In DNA form, the CDR3 reads TGTGCCAGCAGTGTAGAGGGAACCAAAAACATTCAGTACTTC. The whole variable domain, remainder taken from reference TRBV25-1 and TRBJ2-4, is EADIYQTPRYLVIGTGKKITLECSQTMGHDKMYWYQQDPGMELHLIHYSYGVNSTEKGDLSSESTVSRIRTEHFPLTLESARPSHTSQYLCASSVEGTKNIQYFGAGTRLSVL.

This clone was counted once. This chain uses TRBV9 with TRBJ1-3, with D possibly TRBD1 on 6 matching bases. V lost 3 bases and J 0 bases, leaving 22 bases between the germline ends. The CDR3 covers 19 residues. Germline CDR1 is SGDLS and CDR2 is YYNGEE. For the CDR3, the DNA is TGTGCCAGCAGCGCTCGGAGCGTACAGGGATGGGACTCTGGAAACACCATATATTTT. It is translated as CASSARSVQGWDSGNTIYF.

The rearrangement links TRBV30 to TRBJ2-7; 11 bases align to TRBD2. The germline V gene encodes CDR1 GTSNPN and CDR2 SVGIG (reference sequence). Losses at the gene ends were 1 base for V and 2 bases for J; bases not matched to a gene: 10. The CDR3 covers 17 residues. The CDR3 nucleotides are TGTGCCTGGAGTGCTGGGTATAGCGGGAGGGCTCCCTACGAGCAGTACTTC. It specifies CAWSAGYSGRAPYEQYF.

The genes are TRBV10-2 and TRBJ2-6; maybe TRBD1 (5 bases). The CDR3 contains 16 residues. Trimming took 4 bases from V and 0 from J, leaving 10 bases between them. Germline V gene data show CDR1 as WSHSY and CDR2 as SAAADI. As DNA, the CDR3 is TGCGCCAGCAGTGGCCCGACAGACTCTGGGGCCAACGTCCTGACTTTC. Translation gives CASSGPTDSGANVLTF.

The chain carries TRBV18 and TRBJ2-3; D might be TRBD2 (5 bases). The V end was cut by 2 bases, the J end by 0 bases, with 9 bases between. The CDR3 spans 15 residues. The germline V gene encodes CDR1 KGHSH and CDR2 LQKENI. As DNA, the CDR3 is TGTGCCAGCTCACCAAACGAGGGAAGCACAGATACGCAGTATTTT. Encoded protein: CASSPNEGSTDTQYF.

The rearrangement links TRBV6-1 to TRBJ2-3, with TRBD2 identical over 14 bases. V dropped 3 bases and J dropped 6; count of bases not matched to a gene: 11. The CDR3 totals 18 residues. CDR1 is MNHNS and CDR2 is SASEGT in the germline V gene. CDR3 DNA sequence: TGTGCCAGCAGTGACCTACAACTAGGACTAGCGGGGGGCGATACGCAGTATTTT. Amino acids: CASSDLQLGLAGGDTQYF.

This clone was seen once. The DNA of the CDR3 is TGTGCCAGCAGCTTAGGACAAACCCCAGGTCAGCCCCAGCATTTT. Residues: CASSLGQTPGQPQHF. The chain recombines TRBV7-8 with TRBJ1-5; D not resolved. The CDR3 contains 15 residues. V was pared by 1 base and J by 6 bases, with 13 bases between. Germline-derived CDR1 and CDR2 are SGHVS and FQNEAQ.

This chain uses TRBV10-1 with TRBJ2-7; tentative D call: TRBD1 (5 bases). V lost 8 bases, J lost 0 bases, and 14 bases lay in between. Germline V gene sequence: CDR1 WNHNN, CDR2 SYGVQD (reference sequence). The CDR3 runs 14 residues. As DNA, the CDR3 is TGCGCCAGCTCCCAGGGTATTAGCTCCTACGAGCAGTACTTC. Encoded protein: CASSQGISSYEQYF.

The genes are TRBV2 and TRBJ2-1; D not certain. The CDR3 totals 13 residues. The V and J ends lost 7 bases and 4 bases respectively, with 11 bases between them. Germline CDR1 SNHLY, CDR2 FYNNEI. In nucleotides, the CDR3 is TGTGCCAGCACCCAGCGCATATACAATGAGCAGTTCTTC. Residues: CASTQRIYNEQFF.

V usage is TRBV7-9 and J usage is TRBJ2-7, with 8 nucleotides matching TRBD2. Losses at the gene ends were 5 bases for V and 3 bases for J; bases not matched to a gene: 9. Germline V gene data show CDR1 as SEHNR and CDR2 as FQNEAQ (reference sequence). CDR3 size: 15 residues. This CDR3 is CASSAGGLAGYEQYF. CDR3 nucleotide sequence: TGTGCCAGCAGCGCAGGAGGGCTAGCGGGCTACGAGCAGTACTTC.

The chain combines TRBV5-4 with TRBJ2-7, with 9 bases that match TRBD1. V trimming: 3 bases; J trimming: 2 bases; junction bases outside the gene matches: 3. Germline V lookup: CDR1 SGHNT, CDR2 YYREEE (reference sequence). The CDR3 has 14 amino acids. CDR3 in amino acids: CASSWTGDPYEQYF. The CDR3 region has the DNA TGTGCCAGCAGCTGGACAGGGGACCCCTACGAGCAGTACTTC.

The chain employs TRBV5-8 and TRBJ2-1; TRBD1 matches 7 bases. Losses at the gene ends were 1 base for V and 1 base for J; bases not matched to a gene: 5. This CDR3 has 16 residues. CDR1 SGHTS and CDR2 YDEGEE come from the germline V gene. CDR3 loop: CASSLLTGVSYNEQFF. As DNA, the CDR3 is TGTGCCAGCAGCTTGCTAACAGGGGTTTCCTACAATGAGCAGTTCTTC.

This clone has only a few counts. V is TRBV5-5 and J is TRBJ1-2; weak D call: TRBD1 (6 bases). The germline gives CDR1 SGHKS, CDR2 YYEKEE (reference sequence). There are 15 residues in the CDR3. Trimming pared 3 bases from V and 2 bases from J, leaving 14 bases between. The CDR3 loop reads CASSYNYRENYGYTF. The CDR3 nucleotides are TGTGCCAGCAGCTACAATTACAGGGAAAACTATGGCTACACCTTC.

The V and J genes are TRBV5-8 and TRBJ2-5; D might be TRBD2 (6 bases). The germline CDR1 and CDR2 sequences are SGHTS and YDEGEE. Trimming stripped 3 bases from V and 2 bases from J, with 11 bases between. This CDR3 spans 14 amino acids. The CDR3 nucleotides are TGTGCCAGCAGCTCCCAGGAGGGGCAAGAGACCCAGTACTTC. It specifies CASSSQEGQETQYF.

The chain combines TRBV15 with TRBJ1-3; D might be TRBD1 (5 bases). Germline CDR1 and CDR2: LNHNV and YYDKDF (reference sequence). V lost 1 base, J lost 8 bases, and 12 bases lay in between. The CDR3 runs to 14 residues. CDR3 bases: TGTGCCACCAGCAGAGGCCAGGGTTCTGACACCATATATTTT. It codes for CATSRGQGSDTIYF.

The rearrangement joins TRBV7-9 to TRBJ1-2; tentative D call: TRBD1 (6 bases). The V and J ends lost 5 bases and 1 base respectively, with 23 bases between them. The length of the CDR3 is 18 residues. The germline CDR1 and CDR2 sequences are SEHNR and FQNEAQ (reference sequence). Here the CDR3 reads CASSAVSPGTTYNYGYTF. The DNA of the CDR3 is TGTGCCAGCAGCGCCGTCTCCCCGGGGACAACCTATAACTATGGCTACACCTTC.

The table lists this clone with a count of one. This rearrangement joins TRBV19 to TRBJ1-2, with 7 bases lining up with TRBD1. After removal of 4 bases from V and 5 bases from J, the junction contained 10 bases not matched to a gene. Germline CDR1 is LNHDA and CDR2 is SQIVND (reference sequence). The CDR3 has 15 amino acids. The CDR3 here is CASSRPGQSTYGYTF. CDR3 nucleotides: TGTGCCAGTAGTAGGCCGGGACAGAGTACTTATGGCTACACCTTC.

This chain connects TRBV10-3 to TRBJ1-1; maybe TRBD1 (6 bases). Germline CDR1 and CDR2: ENHRY and SYGVKD. The CDR3 has 13 amino acids. Trimming cost V 10 bases and J 2 bases, with 14 bases left between them. The CDR3 loop is CATQTGPNTEAFF. The CDR3 DNA reads TGTGCCACCCAAACAGGGCCCAACACTGAAGCTTTCTTT.

This clone was recorded a few times. The gene calls are TRBV28 and TRBJ1-2; no firm D call. Germline assignment: CDR1 MDHEN and CDR2 SYDVKM. The length of the CDR3 is 13 residues. The V gene lost 4 bases and the J gene lost 5 bases, with 11 bases spanning the gap. CDR3 nucleotides: TGTGCCAGCAGTTCCCGCAGAGCGTATGGCTACACCTTC. As protein: CASSSRRAYGYTF.

This clone has only a few counts. The chain links TRBV5-1 to TRBJ1-2, with TRBD1 matching 7 bases. The J segment lost 6 bases and the V segment lost 4 bases, leaving 9 bases of the junction unmatched. Per the germline V gene, CDR1 is SGHRS and CDR2 is YFSETQ. The CDR3 length is 14 residues. For the CDR3, the DNA is TGCGCCAGCAGCCGTGCCGGGACAGCCGATGGCTACACCTTC. This translates into CASSRAGTADGYTF.

The chain uses TRBV7-2 and TRBJ1-1; D is undetermined. This CDR3 comprises 12 residues. Germline CDR1 SGHTA, CDR2 FQGNSA. V gave up 2 bases and J gave up 10 bases, with 11 bases separating them. CDR3 amino acids: CASSLSGSRAFF. The CDR3 nucleotides read TGTGCCAGCAGCTTATCCGGGTCTCGAGCTTTCTTT.

The chain carries TRBV2 and TRBJ1-1; D is perhaps TRBD1 (5 bases). V was pared by 2 bases and J by 6 bases, with 13 bases between. The germline V gene has CDR1 SNHLY and CDR2 FYNNEI. The CDR3 is 14 residues long. CDR3 amino acids: CASSERGGAAEAFF. The DNA for the CDR3 is TGTGCCAGCAGTGAAAGGGGAGGCGCTGCTGAAGCTTTCTTT.

J is TRBJ2-4 and V is TRBV2, with 13 bases matching TRBD2. V lost 3 bases, J lost 0 bases, and 2 bases stayed unmatched. There are 17 residues in the CDR3. CDR1 is SNHLY, CDR2 FYNNEI, per germline. The CDR3 loop reads CASSDRLAGGAKNIQYF. CDR3 DNA sequence: TGTGCCAGCAGTGACCGACTAGCGGGAGGAGCCAAAAACATTCAGTACTTC.

This clone was counted a single time. This chain uses TRBV15 with TRBJ2-2; D remains ambiguous. The CDR3 is made up of 14 amino acids. V was clipped by 3 bases and J by 2 bases, with 7 bases between them. Germline-derived CDR1 and CDR2 are LNHNV and YYDKDF (reference sequence). This chain's CDR3 is CATSSGFNTGELFF. DNA of the CDR3: TGTGCCACCAGCAGCGGGTTTAACACCGGGGAGCTGTTTTTT.

The chain employs TRBV6-2 or TRBV6-3 and TRBJ1-5; the D gene is possibly TRBD1 (5 bases). Trimming removed 5 bases from V and 4 bases from J, with 15 bases in between. The CDR3 sequence is 15 residues long. From germline, CDR1 is MNHEY and CDR2 SVGEGT. This CDR3 reads CASSKSTVTNQPQHF. The CDR3 nucleotides are TGTGCCAGCAGTAAATCGACAGTCACTAATCAGCCCCAGCATTTT.

The rearrangement uses TRBV3-1 (or the pseudogene TRBV3-2) and TRBJ1-1; D is perhaps TRBD1 (6 bases). Trimming removed 5 bases at V and 4 bases at J, with 17 bases between. Germline assignment: CDR1 LGHDT and CDR2 YNNKEL (reference sequence). The CDR3 extends over 15 amino acids. Here the CDR3 DNA reads TGTGCCAGCAGCAACCGGGACACGGGTGGCACTGAAGCTTTCTTT. Protein product: CASSNRDTGGTEAFF.

The V call is TRBV9, the J call TRBJ1-1; 7 positions match TRBD1. V lost 3 bases, J lost 5 bases, and 25 bases stayed unmatched. Germline CDR1 is SGDLS and CDR2 is YYNGEE. The CDR3 is 20 amino acids. CDR3 residues: CASSASWGPLGGGAGTEAFF. The CDR3 region has the DNA TGTGCCAGCAGCGCCAGCTGGGGCCCACTAGGAGGGGGCGCAGGGACTGAAGCTTTCTTT.

On this clone: This likely stems from a read error, as it lies one base from a far larger clone. The gene calls are TRBV5-6 and TRBJ1-2; D remains ambiguous. V was cut by 0 bases and J by 3 bases, with 6 bases left in between. Per the germline V gene, CDR1 is SGHDT and CDR2 is YYEEEE. The CDR3 is made up of 13 amino acids. The DNA of the CDR3 is TGTGCCAGCAGCTTGGGGGCAGACTATGGCTACACCTTC. This translates into CASSLGADYGYTF.

The J gene is TRBJ1-1, the V gene TRBV4-1; 9 nucleotides match TRBD1. Trimming removed 1 base from V and 1 base from J; junction bases left unmatched: 4. This CDR3 comprises 16 residues. Germline assignment: CDR1 MGHRA and CDR2 YSYEKL. The CDR3 sequence is CASSQAWTGANTEAFF. The CDR3 region has the DNA TGCGCCAGCAGCCAAGCGTGGACAGGGGCGAACACTGAAGCTTTCTTT.